Shown below are 12 T cell receptor beta chains from a single sample sequenced in a study of PD-1 blockade in mismatch repair-deficient tumors. Sequenced by immunoSEQ multiplex PCR; TCRdb stores in-frame clones only, minus some. The sample holds 100,000 to 150,000 clones, about 85% seen once. The source was peripheral blood, collected 44 weeks after starting pembrolizumab. These receptors all stem from an adult with mismatch repair-deficient cancer.

The chain has TRBV27 and TRBJ2-6; D may correspond to TRBD1 or TRBD2 (7 bases each). The V end lost 7 bases, the J end lost 1 base, and 20 bases lay between the germline ends. This CDR3 has 18 residues. In germline, CDR1 is MNHEY, CDR2 SMNVEV (reference sequence). Written as DNA, the CDR3 is TGTGCCAGCACCTATAGGGCAGGGGGGGGGTCTGGGGCCAACGTCCTGACTTTC. Translated: CASTYRAGGGSGANVLTF.

The chain is built from TRBV7-9 and TRBJ2-1, with 9 bases aligning to TRBD1. With V trimmed by 5 bases and J by 0 bases, 14 bases remained unmatched. Germline values: CDR1 SEHNR, CDR2 FQNEAQ (reference sequence). The CDR3 runs to 19 residues. DNA for the CDR3: TGTGCCAGCAGCCCACAGGGGGCCCCAACGTCTAGCTCCTACAATGAGCAGTTCTTC. It is translated as CASSPQGAPTSSSYNEQFF.

V is TRBV5-1 and J is TRBJ2-1; 9 bases are shared with TRBD2. Germline V CDR1 and CDR2: SGHRS, YFSETQ. With 0 bases clipped from V and 6 bases from J, the junction kept 4 bases outside the gene matches. The CDR3 has 15 amino acids. The CDR3 protein is CASSLGSGRANEQFF. CDR3 DNA sequence: TGCGCCAGCAGCTTGGGTAGCGGGAGAGCCAATGAGCAGTTCTTC.

Concerning this clone itself: The sample has other DNA sequences that encode this CDR3 too. The chain combines TRBV9 with TRBJ2-2; TRBD2 agrees at 7 bases. The CDR3 runs 16 residues. Looked up from germline, CDR1 is SGDLS and CDR2 is YYNGEE. Trimming at V came to 0 bases and at J to 3 bases, leaving 5 bases not matched to a gene. In DNA form, the CDR3 reads TGTGCCAGCAGCGTAGCGGAGGGAGGGCACACCGGGGAGCTGTTTTTT. Translated, it gives CASSVAEGGHTGELFF.

The chain uses TRBV5-6 and TRBJ2-1, with D unresolved. The V end lost 7 bases, the J end lost 0 bases, and 11 bases lay between the germline ends. The germline gives CDR1 SGHDT, CDR2 YYEEEE. This CDR3 contains 14 residues. CDR3 sequence reads: CASQGPTSYNEQFF. CDR3 coding DNA: TGTGCCAGCCAAGGTCCTACCTCCTACAATGAGCAGTTCTTC.

The chain carries TRBV7-8 and TRBJ2-7, with D maybe TRBD2 (6 bases). Germline V lookup: CDR1 SGHVS, CDR2 FQNEAQ. V was cut by 4 bases and J by 1 base, with 8 bases left in between. This CDR3 contains 13 residues. The DNA of the CDR3 is TGTGCCAGCAGCTACGGGACTTCCTACGAGCAGTACTTC. This translates into CASSYGTSYEQYF.

The V gene is TRBV9, the J gene TRBJ2-3; 8 nucleotides agree with TRBD2. CDR1 and CDR2 from the germline V gene are SGDLS and YYNGEE. Losses at the gene ends were 4 bases for V and 3 bases for J; bases not matched to a gene: 4. The CDR3 contains 14 residues. In nucleotides, the CDR3 is TGTGCCAGCAGCTACGGGAGGGGGACAGATACGCAGTATTTT. It specifies CASSYGRGTDTQYF.

The chain links TRBV7-2 to TRBJ2-7; 8 nucleotides agree with TRBD2. Germline trimming cut 3 bases from V and 7 bases from J; bases unmatched to any gene: 8. CDR1 and CDR2 from the germline V gene are SGHTA and FQGNSA. CDR3 length equals 14 residues. The DNA for the CDR3 is TGTGCCAGCAGCTTTGGGACTAGGACGGGGGAGCAGTACTTC. Protein: CASSFGTRTGEQYF.

Here the CDR3 DNA reads TGTGCCAGCAGCCCCCTTTCTGGGACTAGCGGGAGAACGTCCTACGAGCAGTACTTC. Amino acids: CASSPLSGTSGRTSYEQYF. The gene calls are TRBV4-2 and TRBJ2-7; 14 bases align to TRBD2. The CDR3 sequence is 19 residues long. J gave up 1 base and V 4 bases, and 12 bases lay outside the gene matches. The germline gives CDR1 LGHNA, CDR2 YNFKEQ.

The chain is built from TRBV19 and TRBJ2-2; D may match TRBD1 or TRBD2 (5 bases each). The ends were cut back, 1 base at V and 4 bases at J, with 16 bases in the middle. This CDR3 has 17 amino acids. Germline CDR1 LNHDA, CDR2 SQIVND (reference sequence). CDR3 coding DNA: TGTGCCAGTAGTATAGGCGGACACGGGGCCGGCACCGGGGAGCTGTTTTTT. This codes for CASSIGGHGAGTGELFF.

The chain recombines TRBV5-8 with TRBJ1-5; no definite D call. Trimming removed 6 bases from V and 0 bases from J, with 13 bases in between. The CDR3 covers 15 residues. From germline, CDR1 is SGHTS and CDR2 YDEGEE. The CDR3 is CASTRLGSSNQPQHF. The CDR3 DNA reads as TGTGCCAGCACCAGGTTGGGGAGTAGCAATCAGCCCCAGCATTTT.

This sequence joins TRBV5-4 and TRBJ2-1; D is uncertain. The CDR3 length is 12 residues. Germline V CDR1 and CDR2: SGHNT, YYREEE (reference sequence). Trimming stripped 0 bases from V and 11 bases from J, with 9 bases between. The CDR3 sequence is CASSLAGRQQFF. CDR3 DNA sequence: TGTGCCAGCAGCTTGGCCGGCAGACAGCAGTTCTTC.